Below, 32 T cell receptor beta chains from the same sample are listed, as sequenced in a study of beta chain features in type 1 diabetes. All of the isolated RNA was reverse transcribed, so expressed TCRB transcripts were sequenced. The protocol was immunoSEQ multiplex PCR, while the TCRdb copy is restricted to in-frame clones and leaves out a portion. This repertoire shows 350,000 or so clones, around a fifth found once; its top ten account for 0.044%. Source material: naive CD4+ T cells from blood. The source of these receptors is a woman aged 18-29 years in good health.

There are a few counts of this clone. The V call is TRBV18, the J call TRBJ1-2, with 7 bases that match TRBD1. Trimming took 1 base from V and 4 from J; bases not matched to a gene: 0. The CDR3 runs to 13 residues. Germline CDR1 KGHSH, CDR2 LQKENI. In DNA form, the CDR3 reads TGTGCCAGCTCACCACGACAGGGCTATGGCTACACCTTC. The encoded protein is CASSPRQGYGYTF.

There are a few counts of this clone. This sequence joins TRBV11-2 and TRBJ2-1; 9 bases fit TRBD1. The trim removed 6 bases at V and 8 bases at J, leaving 8 bases unmatched. Germline V lookup: CDR1 SGHAT, CDR2 FQNNGV. CDR3 length: 14 residues. DNA for the CDR3: TGTGCCAGCAGAACGCGGGACAGGGTCCATGAGCAGTTCTTC. It specifies CASRTRDRVHEQFF. Full variable domain (outside the CDR3, taken from reference TRBV11-2 and TRBJ2-1): EAGVAQSPRYKIIEKRQSVAFWCNPISGHATLYWYQQILGQGPKLLIQFQNNGVVDDSQLPKDRFSAERLKGVDSTLKIQPAKLEDSAVYLCASRTRDRVHEQFFGPGTRLTVL.

V gene TRBV5-1 combines with J gene TRBJ2-2; 15 bases are a match to TRBD2. The germline gives CDR1 SGHRS, CDR2 YFSETQ. After removal of 7 bases from V and 7 bases from J, the junction contained 8 bases not matched to a gene. This CDR3 comprises 16 residues. The chain's CDR3 is CASGLAGGPKDGELFF. In DNA, the CDR3 is TGCGCCAGCGGACTAGCGGGAGGGCCTAAGGACGGGGAGCTGTTTTTT.

CDR3 loop: CASSTLDTGELFF. CDR3 bases: TGTGCCAGCAGTACCTTAGACACCGGGGAGCTGTTTTTT. The chain joins TRBV6-5 to TRBJ2-2; D ambiguous. This CDR3 comprises 13 residues. CDR1 and CDR2 (germline): MNHEY, SVGAGI. Trimming took off 5 bases at V and 3 bases at J, with 7 bases between the two ends.

The sample holds a few counts of this clone. The chain has TRBV5-1 and TRBJ2-5, with D unclear. This CDR3 contains 13 residues. CDR1 is SGHRS and CDR2 is YFSETQ in the germline V gene. V lost 5 bases and J lost 3, with 11 bases in between. For the CDR3, the DNA is TGCGCCAGCAGGCAGGTGATTGAAGAGACCCAGTACTTC. Protein sequence: CASRQVIEETQYF.

This chain's CDR3 is CASSVRLAGATQYF. The CDR3, as DNA: TGTGCCAGCAGCGTTCGACTAGCGGGGGCGACCCAGTACTTC. The chain is built from TRBV9 and TRBJ2-5; 12 bases align to TRBD2. In germline, CDR1 is SGDLS, CDR2 YYNGEE. CDR3 length: 14 amino acids. Trimming at V came to 2 bases and at J to 7 bases, leaving 3 bases not matched to a gene.

This clone showed up just a few times. The genes are TRBV30 and TRBJ1-1; D is undetermined. CDR3 size: 15 residues. Per germline, CDR1 GTSNPN and CDR2 SVGIG (reference sequence). The ends were cut back, 4 bases at V and 0 bases at J, with 15 bases in the middle. This CDR3 reads CAWTETASLNTEAFF. Written as DNA, the CDR3 is TGTGCCTGGACCGAAACAGCTAGCCTGAACACTGAAGCTTTCTTT. Drawing the rest from reference TRBV30 and TRBJ1-1, the complete variable domain is SQTIHQWPATLVQPVGSPLSLECTVEGTSNPNLYWYRQAAGRGLQLLFYSVGIGQISSEVPQNLSASRPQDRQFILSSKKLLLSDSGFYLCAWTETASLNTEAFFGQGTRLTVV.

The chain is built from TRBV7-3 and TRBJ1-6, with D possibly matching TRBD1 (6 bases). The CDR3 length is 13 residues. Looked up from germline, CDR1 is SGHTA and CDR2 is FQGTGA. V was clipped by 5 bases and J by 8 bases, with 10 bases between them. CDR3 sequence: CASSLRQDSPLHF. CDR3 coding DNA: TGTGCCAGCAGCCTACGACAGGATTCACCCCTCCACTTT.

The sample holds a few counts of this clone. This rearrangement joins TRBV11-2 to TRBJ2-3; D is ambiguous. CDR1 and CDR2 (germline): SGHAT, FQNNGV. The CDR3 extends over 13 amino acids. V was trimmed by 3 bases and J by 2 bases, leaving 6 bases between them. The CDR3 loop reads CASSFDSTDTQYF. CDR3 in DNA: TGTGCCAGCAGCTTTGACTCCACAGATACGCAGTATTTT.

The chain carries TRBV5-4 and TRBJ2-3; 15 nucleotides line up with TRBD2. The length of the CDR3 is 16 residues. The germline gives CDR1 SGHNT, CDR2 YYREEE (reference sequence). J gave up 5 bases and V 4 bases, and 5 bases lay outside the gene matches. The CDR3 region has the DNA TGTGCCAGCAGCCAGGGACTAGCGGGAGGAGTAGATACGCAGTATTTT. Residues: CASSQGLAGGVDTQYF.

This clone was observed a handful of times. This chain links TRBV7-2 with TRBJ2-7; TRBD1 matches at 9 bases. V gave up 6 bases and J gave up 2 bases; unmatched junction bases: 5. CDR1 and CDR2 from the germline V gene are SGHTA and FQGNSA. This CDR3 is 14 amino acids long. The CDR3 sequence is CASRRQGGTYEQYF. Written as DNA, the CDR3 is TGTGCCAGCAGACGACAGGGGGGCACCTACGAGCAGTACTTC.

This sequence joins TRBV19 and TRBJ2-6; D call uncertain. This CDR3 contains 11 residues. Germline CDR1 and CDR2: LNHDA and SQIVND (reference sequence). This chain's CDR3 is CASSGANVLTF. CDR3 bases: TGTGCTTCTTCTGGGGCCAACGTCCTGACTTTC.

CDR3 protein: CASSTPGTAFWGYTF. CDR3 in DNA: TGTGCCAGTAGTACTCCCGGGACAGCCTTTTGGGGCTACACCTTC. This chain joins TRBV19 and TRBJ1-2; 7 bases are a match to TRBD1. The V and J ends lost 4 bases and 8 bases, in that order; junction bases with no gene match: 13. The CDR3 is 15 amino acids. Germline-derived CDR1 and CDR2 are LNHDA and SQIVND (reference sequence). The full variable domain, its missing parts supplied by reference TRBV19 and TRBJ1-2, is DGGITQSPKYLFRKEGQNVTLSCEQNLNHDAMYWYRQDPGQGLRLIYYSQIVNDFQKGDIAEGYSVSREKKESFPLTVTSAQKNPTAFYLCASSTPGTAFWGYTFGSGTRLTVV.

The genes are TRBV6-5 and TRBJ2-7; 8 positions agree with TRBD2. The CDR3 is 13 residues long. V gave up 4 bases and J gave up 4 bases; unmatched junction bases: 3. The V gene's germline CDR1 is MNHEY and CDR2 SVGAGI. CDR3 protein: CASSFSGMYEQYF. The CDR3 DNA follows: TGTGCCAGCAGTTTTAGCGGGATGTACGAGCAGTACTTC.

This clone was counted only a few times. The CDR3 region has the DNA TGTGCCAGCAGCTTCTCCAGGGATTACTACGAGCAGTACTTC. The encoded protein is CASSFSRDYYEQYF. The rearrangement links TRBV7-2 to TRBJ2-7, with TRBD1 as a possible D gene (5 bases). This CDR3 contains 14 residues. The V end lost 3 bases, the J end lost 3 bases, and 12 bases lay between the germline ends. The germline gives CDR1 SGHTA, CDR2 FQGNSA.

This clone appeared a few times. The V and J genes are TRBV7-9 and TRBJ2-2, with 9 nucleotides matching TRBD2. V lost 6 bases to trimming and J lost 1 base; unmatched junction nucleotides: 6. The CDR3 loop spans 16 amino acids. In germline, CDR1 is SEHNR, CDR2 FQNEAQ (reference sequence). CDR3 in DNA: TGTGCCAGCAGTAACCTAGCGGGATTGAACACCGGGGAGCTGTTTTTT. Amino acid sequence: CASSNLAGLNTGELFF.

The rearrangement joins TRBV2 to TRBJ2-5; D might be TRBD2 (5 bases). Germline V gives CDR1 SNHLY, CDR2 FYNNEI. This CDR3 has 13 amino acids. Trimming removed 4 bases at V and 1 base at J, with 7 bases between. The CDR3 sequence is CASSVEGQETQYF. The CDR3 coding sequence is TGTGCCAGCAGTGTCGAGGGCCAAGAGACCCAGTACTTC.

A few counts support this clone. The chain carries TRBV14 and TRBJ2-1, with TRBD2 as a possible D gene (6 bases). CDR3 length equals 16 residues. Germline CDR1 is SGHDN and CDR2 is FVKESK. The V end lost 6 bases, the J end lost 4 bases, and 19 bases lay between the germline ends. The DNA for the CDR3 is TGTGCCAGCAGTGCCAGTTGGGGGACTTCTTACAATGAGCAGTTCTTC. This gives the protein CASSASWGTSYNEQFF.

This clone was recorded a few times. Mismatch with germline at one junction end may stem from a read error. The chain carries TRBV6-6 and TRBJ2-5, with D possibly TRBD2 on 6 matching bases. CDR3 size: 12 residues. Germline V gene data show CDR1 as MNHNY and CDR2 as SVGAGI (reference sequence). The CDR3 protein is CASSYSGASEDF. The CDR3 DNA sequence: TGTGCCAGCAGTTACTCCGGGGCTAGCGAGGACTTC.

The chain is built from TRBV10-3 and TRBJ2-3; 9 nucleotides align to TRBD2. Trimming at V came to 9 bases and at J to 4 bases, leaving 14 bases not matched to a gene. Germline values: CDR1 ENHRY, CDR2 SYGVKD. The CDR3 has 16 amino acids. The CDR3 DNA reads TGTGCCATTGGGGGGAACCAGCGGGAGGAGGCAGATACGCAGTATTTT. Its translation is CAIGGNQREEADTQYF.

This clone showed up just a few times. V is TRBV5-4 and J is TRBJ2-2; D possibly corresponds to TRBD1 (7 bases). Trimming took off 8 bases at V and 4 bases at J, with 18 bases between the two ends. In germline, CDR1 is SGHNT, CDR2 YYREEE (reference sequence). The CDR3 has 15 residues. The DNA of the CDR3 is TGTGCCAGTGGAGGCAGGGGGGCGGGCACCGGGGAGCTGTTTTTT. Its translation is CASGGRGAGTGELFF.

This clone has more than one count but fewer than ten. The chain joins TRBV19 to TRBJ2-2, with 14 bases aligning to TRBD2. The junction had 5 bases not matched to a gene; V was cut back by 5 bases and J by 6 bases. This CDR3 has 16 amino acids. In germline, CDR1 is LNHDA, CDR2 SQIVND (reference sequence). The CDR3 DNA follows: TGTGCCAGTAGTGTGACTAGCGGGAGGGGTGCCGGGGAGCTGTTTTTT. This gives the protein CASSVTSGRGAGELFF.

This clone was counted between two and nine times. This chain uses TRBV5-1 with TRBJ2-2; 10 bases line up with TRBD2. Trimming removed 3 bases from V and 5 bases from J; junction bases left unmatched: 4. The CDR3 runs 15 residues. Germline assignment: CDR1 SGHRS and CDR2 YFSETQ. CDR3 in DNA: TGCGCCAGCAGCTCCCTAGCGGGAGTGACCGGGGAGCTGTTTTTT. This gives the protein CASSSLAGVTGELFF.

This chain joins TRBV10-1 and TRBJ2-3; D ambiguous. Trimming removed 0 bases from V and 1 base from J, with 8 bases in between. Germline loops: CDR1 WNHNN, CDR2 SYGVQD (reference sequence). The CDR3 runs to 15 residues. For the CDR3, the DNA is TGCGCCAGCAGTGAGTCGATTGCGGGCACAGATACGCAGTATTTT. Encoded protein: CASSESIAGTDTQYF.

V usage is TRBV7-2 and J usage is TRBJ2-1; 8 bases are shared with TRBD1. Germline V gene sequence: CDR1 SGHTA, CDR2 FQGNSA. V shed 5 bases, J shed 10 bases, and the junction held 13 bases outside the gene matches. This CDR3 has 15 amino acids. This CDR3 reads CASSPSGGRDREQFF. CDR3 DNA: TGTGCCAGCAGCCCTAGTGGGGGACGGGACAGGGAGCAGTTCTTC.

The J gene is TRBJ2-1, the V gene TRBV5-1, with 10 bases lining up with TRBD2. Germline CDR1 is SGHRS and CDR2 is YFSETQ. The CDR3 is 13 residues long. V shed 1 base and J 15 bases; nucleotides not matched to a gene: 7. The CDR3 loop reads CASSLTSGVGLFF. CDR3 DNA sequence: TGCGCCAGCAGCTTGACTAGCGGGGTTGGGTTGTTCTTC.

V is TRBV27 and J is TRBJ2-3; TRBD1 agrees at 9 bases. After removal of 7 bases from V and 7 bases from J, the junction contained 9 bases not matched to a gene. Germline assignment: CDR1 MNHEY and CDR2 SMNVEV (reference sequence). The CDR3 is 14 amino acids. The CDR3: CASMDRGIMYTQYF. The CDR3, as DNA: TGTGCCAGCATGGACAGGGGTATTATGTATACGCAGTATTTT.

This clone was counted between two and nine times. The J gene is TRBJ2-1, the V gene TRBV10-2; 10 bases line up with TRBD1. Germline loops: CDR1 WSHSY, CDR2 SAAADI. The V gene end was trimmed by 3 bases and the J gene end by 3 bases; junction bases not matched to a gene: 14. This CDR3 comprises 19 residues. The CDR3: CASSDYFSGTGALYNEQFF. CDR3 sequence (DNA): TGCGCCAGCAGTGATTACTTCTCCGGGACAGGGGCCCTCTACAATGAGCAGTTCTTC.

This chain links TRBV5-1 with TRBJ1-1, with a weak D call TRBD1 (5 bases). The germline V gene encodes CDR1 SGHRS and CDR2 YFSETQ. The CDR3 is 15 residues long. V lost 2 bases to trimming and J lost 5 bases, with 16 bases between them. The CDR3 spells CASSFLTAGNTEAFF. CDR3 sequence (DNA): TGCGCCAGCAGCTTCCTAACGGCAGGGAATACTGAAGCTTTCTTT.

The rearrangement uses TRBV15 and TRBJ1-5; no clear D gene. With 0 bases removed from V and 7 bases from J, the gap between germline ends came to 13 bases. Germline V gene data show CDR1 as LNHNV and CDR2 as YYDKDF (reference sequence). This CDR3 is built from 15 residues. The CDR3 DNA reads TGTGCCACCAGCAGAGATATCGGGGAAAGGCAGCCCCAGCATTTT. It translates to CATSRDIGERQPQHF.

This clone has just a few counts. The V call is TRBV6-1, the J call TRBJ2-7; D is perhaps TRBD2 (6 bases). The V end was cut by 4 bases, the J end by 1 base, with 14 bases between. The germline V gene has CDR1 MNHNS and CDR2 SASEGT. The length of the CDR3 is 15 residues. DNA for the CDR3: TGTGCCAGCAGTGGGGGGGAAGGAGTTTCCTACGAGCAGTACTTC. It encodes CASSGGEGVSYEQYF.

In DNA, the CDR3 is TGTGCCAGCAGCCATGTGGACAGCGGAAACACCATATATTTT. Translated: CASSHVDSGNTIYF. The chain joins TRBV4-2 to TRBJ1-3, with a possible D match to TRBD1 (6 bases). CDR1 and CDR2 from the germline V gene are LGHNA and YNFKEQ. Trimming removed 3 bases at V and 4 bases at J, with 10 bases between. The length of the CDR3 is 14 residues.